Shown below are 26 T cell receptor beta chains from a single sample sequenced in a study of cytomegalovirus exposure and HLA in healthy donors. The PCR contained 60 Vbeta and 13 Jbeta primers. Data came from immunoSEQ multiplex PCR; TCRdb stores just in-frame clones and leaves some out. The table has 150,000 or so clones, more than 75% seen once. Sequences were obtained from PBMCs. These receptors were collected from a woman aged 40-49 years in good health and CMV-seropositive.

V and J are TRBV7-9 and TRBJ1-2, with TRBD1 identical over 12 bases. Germline trimming cut 5 bases from V and 4 bases from J; bases unmatched to any gene: 8. This CDR3 comprises 16 residues. Germline V gives CDR1 SEHNR, CDR2 FQNEAQ (reference sequence). CDR3 residues: CASSRPGTGGGYGYTF. CDR3 bases: TGTGCCAGCAGCCGTCCCGGGACAGGGGGCGGCTATGGCTACACCTTC.

V and J are TRBV18 and TRBJ2-1, with a possible D match to TRBD2 (5 bases). The ends were cut back, 6 bases at V and 6 bases at J, with 18 bases in the middle. CDR1 is KGHSH and CDR2 is LQKENI in the germline V gene. The length of the CDR3 is 15 residues. CDR3 loop: CASSRTVLGSNEQFF. The CDR3 DNA is TGTGCCAGCTCCAGGACTGTCCTAGGGAGCAATGAGCAGTTCTTC.

The rearrangement joins TRBV12-5 to TRBJ1-2; 9 bases are a match to TRBD1. Trimming cost V 5 bases and J 6 bases; bases outside gene matches: 10. Germline V CDR1 and CDR2: LGHNT, FRNRAP. This CDR3 has 15 residues. This CDR3 is CASGPDRGAGHGYTF. The CDR3 bases are TGTGCTAGTGGTCCGGACAGGGGCGCTGGTCATGGCTACACCTTC.

V gene TRBV19 combines with J gene TRBJ2-5, with 8 bases matching TRBD1. The germline V gene encodes CDR1 LNHDA and CDR2 SQIVND (reference sequence). The CDR3 loop spans 14 amino acids. The V gene end was trimmed by 3 bases and the J gene end by 1 base; junction bases not matched to a gene: 1. The CDR3: CASSIGQGQETQYF. The CDR3 coding sequence is TGTGCCAGTAGTATTGGACAGGGCCAAGAGACCCAGTACTTC. Based on the CDR3 plus reference TRBV19 and TRBJ2-5, the full variable domain is DGGITQSPKYLFRKEGQNVTLSCEQNLNHDAMYWYRQDPGQGLRLIYYSQIVNDFQKGDIAEGYSVSREKKESFPLTVTSAQKNPTAFYLCASSIGQGQETQYFGPGTRLLVL.

This clone was counted a single time. The chain uses TRBV27 and TRBJ2-7; D unclear. Germline V gives CDR1 MNHEY, CDR2 SMNVEV (reference sequence). The V and J ends lost 4 bases and 3 bases respectively, with 7 bases between them. This CDR3 spans 12 amino acids. CDR3 loop: CASSSSLYEQYF. The CDR3 DNA reads as TGTGCCAGCAGTTCGTCCCTCTACGAGCAGTACTTC.

This chain joins TRBV28 and TRBJ1-2, with D tentatively TRBD1 (5 bases). Trimming stripped 8 bases from V and 6 bases from J, with 7 bases between. This CDR3 has 10 amino acids. Per germline, CDR1 MDHEN and CDR2 SYDVKM. This chain's CDR3 is CASQGNGYTF. For the CDR3, the DNA is TGTGCCAGCCAGGGTAATGGCTACACCTTC.

The V call is TRBV6-7, the J call TRBJ2-2; 7 bases line up with TRBD1. TRBV6-7 is given ORF status, its function remaining uncertain. V lost 0 bases to trimming and J lost 4 bases; unmatched junction nucleotides: 5. The CDR3 is 16 amino acids. The CDR3 nucleotides are TGTGCCAGCAGTTACTCGAGGGGGCCTGGCACCGGGGAGCTGTTTTTT. Translating it yields CASSYSRGPGTGELFF.

V is TRBV6-4 and J is TRBJ2-3; 11 bases are a match to TRBD2. This CDR3 contains 17 residues. Trimming removed 4 bases from V and 0 bases from J; junction bases left unmatched: 6. Germline V gene lookup returns CDR1 MRHNA and CDR2 SNTAGT. The CDR3 here is CASSVPGLADSTDTQYF. The CDR3 bases are TGTGCCAGCAGTGTTCCGGGACTAGCGGATAGCACAGATACGCAGTATTTT.

Only one count was recorded for this clone. This chain joins TRBV11-3 and TRBJ2-7, with a possible D match to TRBD2 (7 bases). The V gene's germline CDR1 is SGHNT and CDR2 YENEEA. Trimming shortened V by 4 bases and J by 5 bases, and 18 bases separated the two germline ends. This CDR3 contains 15 residues. The CDR3 spells CASSSRGGVTDEQYF. CDR3 DNA sequence: TGTGCCAGCAGCTCCAGAGGGGGGGTAACTGACGAGCAGTACTTC.

V is TRBV11-2 and J is TRBJ2-5; D is ambiguous. V was clipped by 7 bases and J by 5 bases, with 20 bases between them. The CDR3 totals 15 residues. CDR1 is SGHAT and CDR2 is FQNNGV in the germline V gene. The CDR3 bases are TGTGCCAGCACCTTGGATGAGTGGCGCAGGGAGACCCAGTACTTC. Amino acid sequence: CASTLDEWRRETQYF. Full variable domain (rest looked up from reference TRBV11-2 and TRBJ2-5): EAGVAQSPRYKIIEKRQSVAFWCNPISGHATLYWYQQILGQGPKLLIQFQNNGVVDDSQLPKDRFSAERLKGVDSTLKIQPAKLEDSAVYLCASTLDEWRRETQYFGPGTRLLVL.

J is TRBJ2-3 and V is TRBV14, with 7 bases identical to TRBD1. The CDR3 is made up of 15 amino acids. Germline CDR1 is SGHDN and CDR2 is FVKESK. V lost 1 base to trimming and J lost 3 bases; unmatched junction nucleotides: 4. The CDR3 region is CASSQGPGGTDTQYF. The CDR3 nucleotides are TGTGCCAGCAGCCAAGGACCAGGGGGTACAGATACGCAGTATTTT.

The gene calls are TRBV5-1 and TRBJ2-5; TRBD2 matches at 15 bases. The ends lost 3 bases at V and 5 bases at J; junction bases unmatched: 2. The CDR3 is made up of 15 amino acids. Per germline, CDR1 SGHRS and CDR2 YFSETQ. The CDR3, as DNA: TGCGCCAGCAGCTGGACTAGCGGGAGGGGGGAGACCCAGTACTTC. It codes for CASSWTSGRGETQYF.

The V call is TRBV6-1, the J call TRBJ2-5, with TRBD2 as a possible D gene (6 bases). This CDR3 is 12 amino acids long. The V gene's germline CDR1 is MNHNS and CDR2 SASEGT. V gave up 5 bases and J gave up 5 bases, with 9 bases separating them. The CDR3 is CASSTGGETQYF. The CDR3 DNA reads as TGTGCCAGCAGTACCGGAGGGGAGACCCAGTACTTC.

The CDR3 nucleotides are TGTGCCAGCAGCGCTTCCAGGGGTAATGAGCAGTTCTTC. Translating it yields CASSASRGNEQFF. The genes are TRBV9 and TRBJ2-1; weak D call: TRBD1 (6 bases). Germline V gene data show CDR1 as SGDLS and CDR2 as YYNGEE. This CDR3 has 13 residues. V dropped 3 bases and J dropped 7 bases, with 11 bases sitting between them. Full variable domain (missing parts from reference TRBV9 and TRBJ2-1): DSGVTQTPKHLITATGQRVTLRCSPRSGDLSVYWYQQSLDQGLQFLIQYYNGEERAKGNILERFSAQQFPDLHSELNLSSLELGDSALYFCASSASRGNEQFFGPGTRLTVL.

This clone came up a few times. Other DNA sequences in this sample translate to the same CDR3. The genes are TRBV14 and TRBJ1-1, with a weak D call TRBD1 (6 bases). Trimming took off 1 base at V and 1 base at J, with 10 bases between the two ends. There are 15 residues in the CDR3. Germline CDR1 reads SGHDN; CDR2 reads FVKESK. This chain's CDR3 is CASSQGAGANTEAFF. DNA for the CDR3: TGTGCCAGCAGCCAAGGGGCAGGGGCGAACACTGAAGCTTTCTTT.

The chain employs TRBV6-1 and TRBJ2-7; TRBD2 matches 7 bases. Trimming at V came to 4 bases and at J to 5 bases, leaving 2 bases not matched to a gene. CDR1 and CDR2 from the germline V gene are MNHNS and SASEGT. This CDR3 is built from 12 residues. The CDR3 DNA is TGTGCCAGCAGTGGACTAGCCGACGAGCAGTACTTC. It encodes CASSGLADEQYF.

This clone came up a few times. The chain has TRBV30 and TRBJ1-2, with D tentatively TRBD1 (6 bases). CDR1 and CDR2 (germline): GTSNPN, SVGIG (reference sequence). There are 12 residues in the CDR3. V lost 1 base and J 4 bases, leaving 7 bases between the germline ends. CDR3: CAWSEQGYGYTF. The CDR3 DNA follows: TGTGCCTGGAGTGAACAGGGCTATGGCTACACCTTC.

The rearrangement joins TRBV27 to TRBJ2-3; tentative D call: TRBD2 (6 bases). V was trimmed by 3 bases and J by 0 bases, leaving 10 bases between them. The CDR3 extends over 15 amino acids. CDR1 is MNHEY and CDR2 is SMNVEV in the germline V gene (reference sequence). CDR3 DNA: TGTGCCAGCAGTTTCGTGGCGGGAAGCACAGATACGCAGTATTTT. As protein: CASSFVAGSTDTQYF.

V gene TRBV2 combines with J gene TRBJ2-7; 9 bases are a match to TRBD2. In germline, CDR1 is SNHLY, CDR2 FYNNEI. V lost 8 bases and J lost 9; bases outside the gene matches: 5. The CDR3 covers 11 residues. CDR3: CASGLAGVQYF. CDR3 DNA sequence: TGTGCCAGCGGATTAGCGGGAGTGCAGTACTTC.

This clone appeared a few times. The rearrangement uses TRBV9 and TRBJ2-7, with TRBD1 as a possible D gene (6 bases). V lost 0 bases and J 7 bases, leaving 14 bases between the germline ends. Germline CDR1 reads SGDLS; CDR2 reads YYNGEE. This CDR3 contains 14 residues. The CDR3: CASSVATGSEEQYF. CDR3 nucleotide sequence: TGTGCCAGCAGCGTAGCTACAGGGAGTGAGGAGCAGTACTTC.

The rearrangement joins TRBV28 to TRBJ2-1; perhaps TRBD2 as D (5 bases). The CDR3 extends over 12 amino acids. Deletions cut 3 bases from V and 10 bases from J, with 10 bases between. Germline V gene data show CDR1 as MDHEN and CDR2 as SYDVKM. CDR3 bases: TGTGCCAGCAGTTTCTCCGGACTGGAGCAGTTCTTC. This gives the protein CASSFSGLEQFF.

This rearrangement joins TRBV9 to TRBJ2-6; tentative D call: TRBD1 (6 bases). Trimming cost V 4 bases and J 4 bases, with 15 bases left between them. The CDR3 spans 16 residues. Germline CDR1 is SGDLS and CDR2 is YYNGEE. For the CDR3, the DNA is TGTGCCAGCAGCTACCGCACAGGGACCGGGGCCAACGTCCTGACTTTC. Translated, it gives CASSYRTGTGANVLTF.

J is TRBJ1-5 and V is TRBV21-1; TRBD1 reflects the table's D call only, with no check against the DNA. TRBV21-1 is flagged as a pseudogene. The CDR3 runs 15 residues. CDR3 nucleotides: TGTGCCAACAATCACCCGGGACAGGGAGACCAGCCCCAGCATTTT. It yields the protein CANNHPGQGDQPQHF.

J is TRBJ2-7 and V is TRBV4-2; TRBD2 might be the D (5 bases). CDR3 length: 15 residues. Germline CDR1 and CDR2: LGHNA and YNFKEQ. V was clipped by 1 base and J by 2 bases, with 12 bases between them. CDR3: CASSQGSGTTYEQYF. CDR3 bases: TGTGCCAGCAGCCAAGGGAGCGGCACCACCTACGAGCAGTACTTC.

The gene calls are TRBV10-3 and TRBJ1-1; D not certain. V lost 10 bases to trimming and J lost 1 base, with 13 bases between them. This CDR3 spans 13 amino acids. From germline, CDR1 is ENHRY and CDR2 SYGVKD. The CDR3 nucleotides read TGTGCCAGCCAAAGAGAAGAGAACACTGAAGCTTTCTTT. Protein: CASQREENTEAFF.

The V call is TRBV14, the J call TRBJ2-3; D uncertain. Trimming removed 0 bases at V and 5 bases at J, with 6 bases between. The CDR3 sequence is 13 residues long. Germline loops: CDR1 SGHDN, CDR2 FVKESK. CDR3 in amino acids: CASSQDLGDTQYF. In nucleotides, the CDR3 is TGTGCCAGCAGCCAAGATCTCGGAGATACGCAGTATTTT.